A selection of T cell receptor beta chains follows, all from one sample in a study of regulatory T cells in long-lasting Graves disease. TCRdb fed the multiplex PCR reads into MiXCR, producing one record per CDR3 protein. The top ten hold approximately 20% of the sample, which has under 300,000 distinct CDR3 sequences, 15% to 20% seen once. The specimen was peripheral blood mononuclear cells (PBMCs), collected at new diagnosis, from a patient treated with antithyroid drugs. These receptors were obtained from a female donor with Graves disease. The CDR3 runs from the conserved cysteine through the conserved F or W. The order of the fields is J gene, V gene, clone size, D gene, CDR3 protein, CDR3 DNA. The D gene is left open where the match is weak. Size is omitted from some rows. Given values are once, few, many or a class for expanded clones.

TRBJ1-2 | TRBV6-1 | many | NA | CASKDTGGYGYTF | TGTGCCAGCAAGGACACGGGGGGCTATGGCTACACCTTC
TRBJ2-2 | TRBV20-1 | few | NA | CSARYSEAGELFF | TGCAGTGCTAGATATAGCGAGGCCGGGGAGCTGTTTTTT
TRBJ1-2 | TRBV5-1 | many | NA | CASSFSGSVGYTF | TGCGCCAGCAGTTTCAGTGGGAGCGTTGGCTACACCTTC
TRBJ1-1 | TRBV30 | many | TRBD1 | CAWVPSRFPGQGGWTEAFF | TGTGCCTGGGTTCCCAGCAGATTTCCGGGACAGGGAGGTTGGACTGAAGCTTTCTTT
TRBJ2-1 | TRBV12-3/TRBV12-4 | many | NA | CASSSVSYNEQFF | TGTGCCAGCAGTTCGGTCTCCTACAATGAGCAGTTCTTC
TRBJ1-5 | TRBV4-1 | many | NA | CASSQDGGIYSNQPQHF | TGCGCCAGCAGCCAGGACGGTGGGATTTATAGCAATCAGCCCCAGCATTTT
TRBJ1-4 | TRBV30 | many | NA | CAWSVVRGGREKLFF | TGTGCCTGGAGTGTCGTCCGGGGCGGGAGGGAAAAACTGTTTTTT
TRBJ2-5 | TRBV18 | many | NA | CASSPPVLETQYF | TGTGCCAGCTCACCACCGGTGTTAGAGACCCAGTACTTC
TRBJ2-2 | TRBV28 | NA | NA | CASRPLTGLMTGELFF | TGTGCCAGCAGGCCCCTCACAGGGTTGATGACCGGGGAGCTGTTTTTT
TRBJ2-1 | TRBV12-3/TRBV12-4 | many | NA | CASSLASGAPWNEQFF | TGTGCCAGCAGTTTAGCGTCCGGGGCGCCGTGGAATGAGCAGTTCTTC
TRBJ2-5 | TRBV3-1 | few | TRBD1 | CASSQGRTGGGETQYF | TGTGCCAGCAGCCAAGGGCGGACAGGGGGCGGAGAGACCCAGTACTTC
TRBJ2-1 | TRBV4-2 | few | TRBD2 | CASSQVRAGGNNEQFF | TGTGCCAGCAGCCAAGTACGAGCGGGGGGGAACAATGAGCAGTTCTTC
TRBJ1-5 | TRBV19 | many | NA | CASSIQVGQPQHF | TGTGCCAGTAGTATCCAGGTGGGACAGCCCCAGCATTTT
TRBJ2-5 | TRBV19 | NA | NA | CASSIRDGETQYF | TGTGCCAGTAGTATAAGGGACGGAGAGACCCAGTACTTC
TRBJ1-3 | TRBV7-6 | many | TRBD1 | CASSLSRTGAGNTIYF | TGTGCCAGCAGCTTATCCAGGACAGGGGCTGGAAACACCATATATTTT
TRBJ1-1 | TRBV10-3 | few | TRBD1 | CAIRDRGGRTEAFF | TGTGCCATCAGAGACAGGGGGGGGAGAACTGAAGCTTTCTTT
TRBJ2-7 | TRBV9 | NA | TRBD1 | CASSVVGTAAYEQYF | TGTGCCAGCAGCGTAGTGGGGACAGCTGCCTACGAGCAGTACTTC
TRBJ2-3 | TRBV12-3/TRBV12-4 | many | NA | CASSLYDTQYF | TGTGCCAGCAGTTTATACGATACGCAGTATTTT
TRBJ1-1 | TRBV7-8 | many | NA | CASSRVGGTEAFF | TGTGCCAGCAGCCGTGTCGGGGGCACTGAAGCTTTCTTT
TRBJ2-1 | TRBV7-3 | many | TRBD2 | CASSTAAGGPLNEQFF | TGTGCCAGCAGCACTGCAGCGGGAGGGCCTTTGAATGAGCAGTTCTTC
TRBJ2-1 | TRBV12-5 | many | NA | CASGLVPGEQFF | TGTGCTAGTGGTTTGGTCCCCGGTGAGCAGTTCTTC
TRBJ2-7 | TRBV15 | NA | TRBD1 | CATSRDRGLSYEQYF | TGTGCCACCAGTCGGGACAGGGGACTATCCTACGAGCAGTACTTC
TRBJ2-1 | TRBV2 | NA | TRBD1 | CASSGTGELGEQFF | TGTGCCAGCAGTGGGACAGGGGAGTTAGGTGAGCAGTTCTTC
TRBJ1-4 | TRBV10-3 | NA | NA | CAVSESGANNEKLFF | TGTGCCGTCAGTGAGTCAGGGGCCAACAATGAAAAACTGTTTTTT
TRBJ2-7 | TRBV30 | many | NA | CAWSLTGGTNYEQYF | TGTGCCTGGAGCCTCACAGGGGGGACTAACTACGAGCAGTACTTC
TRBJ2-5 | TRBV10-3 | many | NA | CAISESDSLETQYF | TGTGCCATCAGTGAGTCAGATAGTTTGGAGACCCAGTACTTC
TRBJ2-5 | TRBV25-1 | many | TRBD1 | CASSEGQEETQYF | TGTGCCAGCAGTGAAGGACAGGAAGAGACCCAGTACTTC
TRBJ2-5 | TRBV5-5 | many | TRBD2 | CASSRLATIETQYF | TGTGCCAGCAGCCGACTAGCGACGATAGAGACCCAGTACTTC
TRBJ1-1 | TRBV7-2 | many | NA | CASSLRFRGSEAFF | TGTGCCAGCAGCTTAAGGTTCAGGGGATCTGAAGCTTTCTTT
TRBJ2-1 | TRBV7-9 | many | NA | CASSLHPGAPYNEQFF | TGTGCCAGCAGCTTACACCCGGGTGCCCCCTACAATGAGCAGTTCTTC
TRBJ2-7 | TRBV5-1 | many | TRBD1 | CASSLDPGTGSYEQYF | TGCGCCAGCAGCCTAGATCCCGGGACAGGGTCCTACGAGCAGTACTTC
TRBJ2-4 | TRBV4-3 | NA | TRBD1 | CASSQETGVQNIQYF | TGCGCCAGCAGCCAGGAGACAGGGGTCCAAAACATTCAGTACTTC
TRBJ1-4 | TRBV12-5 | NA | NA | CASGLGNDEKLFF | TGTGCTAGTGGTTTGGGGAACGATGAAAAACTGTTTTTT
TRBJ1-3 | TRBV12-3/TRBV12-4 | many | NA | CASSLSGAGNTIYF | TGTGCCAGCAGTTTGTCAGGGGCGGGAAACACCATATATTTT
TRBJ2-3 | TRBV12-3/TRBV12-4 | many | TRBD2 | CASSQSTSSSTDTQYF | TGTGCCAGCAGTCAATCGACTAGCAGTAGCACAGATACGCAGTATTTT
TRBJ2-3 | TRBV2 | many | NA | CASSESLGNTDTQYF | TGTGCCAGCAGTGAATCGCTCGGCAACACAGATACGCAGTATTTT
TRBJ1-3 | TRBV7-6 | few | NA | CASSLASSSGNTIYF | TGTGCCAGCAGCTTAGCAAGCAGCTCTGGAAACACCATATATTTT
TRBJ1-2 | TRBV7-9 | many | TRBD1 | CASSPWDSFYGYTF | TGTGCCAGCAGCCCGTGGGACAGTTTCTATGGCTACACCTTC
TRBJ2-5 | TRBV7-9 | many | NA | CASSLSLGQQTQYF | TGTGCCAGCAGCTTATCCCTCGGACAGCAGACCCAGTACTTC
TRBJ1-1 | TRBV28 | many | NA | CASVGAFF | TGTGCCAGCGTGGGAGCTTTCTTT
TRBJ2-7 | TRBV19 | many | NA | CASSRGLADEQYF | TGTGCCAGTAGTAGGGGACTCGCAGACGAGCAGTACTTC
TRBJ2-3 | TRBV19 | NA | NA | CASRPSPGSTDTQYF | TGTGCCAGTAGACCCAGCCCGGGTAGCACAGATACGCAGTATTTT
TRBJ2-7 | TRBV20-1 | NA | TRBD2 | CSASGLSGNSYEQYF | TGCAGTGCTTCCGGACTAAGCGGGAACTCCTACGAGCAGTACTTC
TRBJ1-5 | TRBV3-1 | many | NA | CASSQGGRLNQPQHF | TGTGCCAGCAGCCAAGGTGGACGGCTTAATCAGCCCCAGCATTTT
TRBJ2-5 | TRBV12-3/TRBV12-4 | many | NA | CASSPVYLQETQYF | TGTGCCAGCAGTCCTGTATACCTCCAAGAGACCCAGTACTTC
TRBJ2-2 | TRBV3-1 | many | TRBD1 | CASSLGGRGELFF | TGTGCCAGCAGCCTAGGGGGCCGCGGGGAGCTGTTTTTT
TRBJ2-7 | TRBV30 | many | TRBD2 | CAWATSGISYEQYF | TGTGCCTGGGCGACTAGCGGGATATCCTACGAGCAGTACTTC
TRBJ1-2 | TRBV11-2 | NA | TRBD1 | CASSTDRGNGYTF | TGTGCCAGCAGCACTGACAGGGGAAATGGCTACACCTTC
TRBJ2-7 | TRBV29-1 | many | NA | CSVEELRDEQYF | TGCAGCGTTGAAGAATTGAGAGACGAGCAGTACTTC
TRBJ1-5 | TRBV19 | NA | NA | CASSPDGVYQPQHF | TGTGCCAGTAGTCCGGATGGGGTTTATCAGCCCCAGCATTTT
TRBJ2-7 | TRBV27 | NA | NA | CASSLGVGASYEQYF | TGTGCCAGCAGTTTAGGAGTTGGAGCGTCCTACGAGCAGTACTTC
TRBJ1-2 | TRBV9 | many | NA | CASSVGGDPDHYTF | TGTGCCAGCAGCGTAGGCGGAGACCCCGATCACTACACCTTC
TRBJ2-3 | TRBV19 | few | NA | CASSIERQAAQYF | TGTGCCAGTAGTATAGAGAGGCAGGCTGCGCAGTATTTT